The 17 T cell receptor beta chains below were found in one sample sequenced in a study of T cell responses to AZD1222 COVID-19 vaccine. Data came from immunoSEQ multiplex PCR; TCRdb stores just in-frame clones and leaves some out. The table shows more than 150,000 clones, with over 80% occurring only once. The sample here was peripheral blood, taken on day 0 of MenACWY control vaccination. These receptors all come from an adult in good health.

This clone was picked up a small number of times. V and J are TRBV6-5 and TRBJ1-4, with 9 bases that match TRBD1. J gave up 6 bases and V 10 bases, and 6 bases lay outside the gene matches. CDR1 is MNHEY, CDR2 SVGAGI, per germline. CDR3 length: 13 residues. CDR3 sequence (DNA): TGTGCCATTCGCAGGACAGGGGATGAAAAACTGTTTTTT. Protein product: CAIRRTGDEKLFF.

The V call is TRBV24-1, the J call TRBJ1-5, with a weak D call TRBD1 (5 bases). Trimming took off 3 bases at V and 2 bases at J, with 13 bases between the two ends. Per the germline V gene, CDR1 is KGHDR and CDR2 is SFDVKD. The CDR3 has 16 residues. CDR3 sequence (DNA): TGTGCCACCAGTGATCCCGGGGCGGTCGGCAATCAGCCCCAGCATTTT. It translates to CATSDPGAVGNQPQHF.

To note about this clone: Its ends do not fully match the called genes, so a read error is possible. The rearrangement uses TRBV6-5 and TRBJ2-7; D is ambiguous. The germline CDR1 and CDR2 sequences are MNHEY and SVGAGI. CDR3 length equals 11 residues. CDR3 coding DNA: TGTGCCAGCAGTTACTCCCACGAGCAGTACTTC. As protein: CASSYSHEQYF.

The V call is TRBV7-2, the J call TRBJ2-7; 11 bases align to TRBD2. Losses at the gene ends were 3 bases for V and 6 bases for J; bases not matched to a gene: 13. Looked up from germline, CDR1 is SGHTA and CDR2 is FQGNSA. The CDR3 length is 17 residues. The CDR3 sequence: CASSFRFELAGGGEQYF. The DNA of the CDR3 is TGTGCCAGCAGCTTCCGCTTTGAGCTAGCGGGAGGTGGCGAGCAGTACTTC. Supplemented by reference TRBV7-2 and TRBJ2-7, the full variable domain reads GAGVSQSPSNKVTEKGKDVELRCDPISGHTALYWYRQSLGQGLEFLIYFQGNSAPDKSGLPSDRFSAERTGGSVSTLTIQRTQQEDSAVYLCASSFRFELAGGGEQYFGPGTRLTVT.

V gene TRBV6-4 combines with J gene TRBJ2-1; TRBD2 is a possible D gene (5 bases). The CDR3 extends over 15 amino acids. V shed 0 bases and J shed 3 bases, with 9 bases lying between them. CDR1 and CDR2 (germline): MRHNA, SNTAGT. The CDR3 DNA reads TGTGCCAGCAGTGACTCCGGGATGGACTACAATGAGCAGTTCTTC. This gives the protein CASSDSGMDYNEQFF.

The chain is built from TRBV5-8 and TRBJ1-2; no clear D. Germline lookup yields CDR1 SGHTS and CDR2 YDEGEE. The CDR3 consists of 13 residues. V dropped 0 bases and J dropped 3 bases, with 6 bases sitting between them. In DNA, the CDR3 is TGTGCCAGCAGCTTGGGGGCTTACTATGGCTACACCTTC. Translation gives CASSLGAYYGYTF.

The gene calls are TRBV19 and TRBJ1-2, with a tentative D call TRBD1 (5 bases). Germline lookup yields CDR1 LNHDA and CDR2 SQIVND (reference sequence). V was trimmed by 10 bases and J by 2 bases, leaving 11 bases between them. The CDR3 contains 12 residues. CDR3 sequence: CATRGVNYGYTF. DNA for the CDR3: TGTGCCACCCGGGGGGTAAACTATGGCTACACCTTC.

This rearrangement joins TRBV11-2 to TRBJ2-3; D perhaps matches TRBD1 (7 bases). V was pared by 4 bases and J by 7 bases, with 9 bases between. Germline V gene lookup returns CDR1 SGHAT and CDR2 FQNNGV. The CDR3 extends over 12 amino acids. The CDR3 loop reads CASSSGGYTQYF. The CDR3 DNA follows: TGTGCCAGCAGCTCAGGGGGGTATACGCAGTATTTT. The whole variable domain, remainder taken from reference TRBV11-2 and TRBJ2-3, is EAGVAQSPRYKIIEKRQSVAFWCNPISGHATLYWYQQILGQGPKLLIQFQNNGVVDDSQLPKDRFSAERLKGVDSTLKIQPAKLEDSAVYLCASSSGGYTQYFGPGTRLTVL.

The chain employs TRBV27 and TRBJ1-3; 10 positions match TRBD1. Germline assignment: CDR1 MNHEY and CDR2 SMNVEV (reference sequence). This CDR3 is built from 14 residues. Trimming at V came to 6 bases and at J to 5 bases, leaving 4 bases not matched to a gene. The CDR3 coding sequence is TGTGCCAGCAGGGGGGACAGGGGCAGAAACACCATATATTTT. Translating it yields CASRGDRGRNTIYF.

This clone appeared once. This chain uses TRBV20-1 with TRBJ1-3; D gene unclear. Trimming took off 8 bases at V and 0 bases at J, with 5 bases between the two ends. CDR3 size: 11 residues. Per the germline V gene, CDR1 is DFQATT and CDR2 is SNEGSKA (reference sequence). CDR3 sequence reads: CSSYSGNTIYF. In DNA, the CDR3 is TGCAGTTCATACTCTGGAAACACCATATATTTT.

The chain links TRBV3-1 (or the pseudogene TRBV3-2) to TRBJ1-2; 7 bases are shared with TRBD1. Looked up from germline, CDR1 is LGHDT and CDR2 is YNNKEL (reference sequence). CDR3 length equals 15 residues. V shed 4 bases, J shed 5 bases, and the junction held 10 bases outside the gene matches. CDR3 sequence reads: CASSLAGQRTYGYTF. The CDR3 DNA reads TGTGCCAGCAGCCTGGCGGGACAGCGAACTTATGGCTACACCTTC.

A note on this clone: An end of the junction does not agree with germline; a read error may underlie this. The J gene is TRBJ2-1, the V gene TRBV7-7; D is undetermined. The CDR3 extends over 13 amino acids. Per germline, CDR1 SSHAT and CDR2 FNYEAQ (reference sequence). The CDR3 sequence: CASSTQWGDEQFF. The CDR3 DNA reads TGTGCTAGCAGCACCCAGTGGGGTGATGAGCAGTTCTTC.

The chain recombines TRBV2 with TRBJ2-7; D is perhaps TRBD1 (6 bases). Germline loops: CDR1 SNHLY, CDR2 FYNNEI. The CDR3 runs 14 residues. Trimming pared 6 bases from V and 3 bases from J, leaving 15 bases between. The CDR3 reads CASREQGPSYEQYF. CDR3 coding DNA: TGTGCCAGCAGGGAACAGGGTCCAAGCTACGAGCAGTACTTC.

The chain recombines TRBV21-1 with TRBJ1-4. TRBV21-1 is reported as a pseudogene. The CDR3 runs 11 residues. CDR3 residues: CASSHGEKLFF. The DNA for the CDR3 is TGTGCCAGCAGCCACGGTGAAAAACTGTTTTTT.

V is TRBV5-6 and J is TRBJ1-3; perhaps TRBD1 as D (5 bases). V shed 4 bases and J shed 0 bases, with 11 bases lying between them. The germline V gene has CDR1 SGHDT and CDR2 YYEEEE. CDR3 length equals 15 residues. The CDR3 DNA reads TGTGCCAGCAGCAGGGGACCTAGCTCTGGAAACACCATATATTTT. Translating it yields CASSRGPSSGNTIYF.

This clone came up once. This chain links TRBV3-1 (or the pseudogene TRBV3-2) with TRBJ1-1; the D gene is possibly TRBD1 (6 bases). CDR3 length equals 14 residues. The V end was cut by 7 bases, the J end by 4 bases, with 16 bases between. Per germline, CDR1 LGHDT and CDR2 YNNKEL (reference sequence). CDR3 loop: CASTRPTGRTEAFF. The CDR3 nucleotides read TGTGCCAGCACCCGACCTACAGGGCGCACTGAAGCTTTCTTT.

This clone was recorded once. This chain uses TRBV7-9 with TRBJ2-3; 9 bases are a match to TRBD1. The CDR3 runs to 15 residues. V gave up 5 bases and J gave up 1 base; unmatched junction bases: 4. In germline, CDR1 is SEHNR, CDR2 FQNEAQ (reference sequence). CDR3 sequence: CASSPGQGRTDTQYF. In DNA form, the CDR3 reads TGTGCCAGCAGCCCGGGACAGGGACGCACAGATACGCAGTATTTT.